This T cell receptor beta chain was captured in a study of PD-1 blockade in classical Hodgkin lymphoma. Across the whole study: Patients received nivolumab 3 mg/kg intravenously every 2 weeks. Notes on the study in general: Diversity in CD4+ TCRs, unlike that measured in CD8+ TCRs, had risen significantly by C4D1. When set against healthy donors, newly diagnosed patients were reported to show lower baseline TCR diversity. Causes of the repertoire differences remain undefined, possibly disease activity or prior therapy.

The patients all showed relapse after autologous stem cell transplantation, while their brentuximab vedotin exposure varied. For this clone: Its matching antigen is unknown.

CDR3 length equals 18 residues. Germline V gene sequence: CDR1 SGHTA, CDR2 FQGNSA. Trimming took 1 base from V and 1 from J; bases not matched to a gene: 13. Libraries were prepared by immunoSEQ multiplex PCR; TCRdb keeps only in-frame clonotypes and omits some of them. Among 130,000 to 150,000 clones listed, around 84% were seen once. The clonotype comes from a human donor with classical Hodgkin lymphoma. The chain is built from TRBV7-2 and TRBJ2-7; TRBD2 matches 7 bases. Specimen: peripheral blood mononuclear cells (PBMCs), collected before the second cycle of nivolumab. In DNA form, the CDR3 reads TGTGCCAGCAGCTTAGTTGAGGGAGGGCCCGCGGGGTCCTACGAGCAGTACTTC. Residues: CASSLVEGGPAGSYEQYF.